Reported below is one TCR beta chain. No antigen is known for it. Base qualities are not provided; no much larger clone lies one nucleotide away. This sample is drawn from a study of OX40 agonist ivuxolimab in advanced cancers. Turning to the overall study: The costimulatory receptor OX40 (CD134) was targeted by ivuxolimab, a fully human IgG2 agonistic monoclonal antibody. Intravenous ivuxolimab was administered to patients every 2 weeks at six dose levels: 0.01, 0.1, 0.3, 1.5, 3 and 10 mg/kg. Patients were allowed to have had prior anti-PD-1, anti-PD-L1 or anti-CTLA-4 therapy, and 40% of the dose-escalation patients had previously received checkpoint inhibitors. Three dose-escalation patients achieved partial responses, one with hepatocellular carcinoma and two with cutaneous melanoma. The paper reports the monotherapy dose-escalation portion (N of about 50 patients) of the phase I ivuxolimab trial. Among the approximately 54 dose-escalation patients, about 19 had hepatocellular carcinoma, roughly 15 melanoma, 9 renal cell carcinoma and 9 head and neck cancer. The purpose of peripheral TCRbeta sequencing was to test whether ivuxolimab changed TCR sequence diversity and led to clonal T-cell expansion. In the dose-escalation cohort, approximately 82% of patients were male, and the mean age was roughly 56 years with a range of about 23 to 79. Findings and caveats that apply to the study as a whole: The antigen specificity of the clonally expanded peripheral T cells was not determined. Low levels of normalized T-cell clonal expansion were also seen in some patients who did not respond. After ivuxolimab, CD8+ T cells had more expanded clones than CD4+ T cells on average. At doses of 0.1 to 3.0 mg/kg, clonal expansion of both CD4+ and CD8+ T cells in blood was seen between baseline and week 6. In the 0.1-3.0 mg/kg groups, partial responders had among the lowest normalized peripheral clonal expansion, particularly in CD8+ T cells.

The V and J ends are trimmed by 1 base and 3 bases, leaving 4 bases between them. The CDR3 numbers 13 residues from cysteine through phenylalanine. Of all the DNA, just the CDR3 is kept, 39 bases in frame from base 1. Based on the germline V gene (reference sequence), the CDR1 and CDR2 sequences are SEHNR and FQNEAQ. Patients with autoimmune disease history or receiving systemic immunosuppression were excluded from the trial. In every dose cohort, peripheral blood was drawn for TCR sequencing at baseline, cycle 4 day 1, and cycle 7 day 1. Samples were obtained from an open-label, multicenter, first-in-human phase I dose-escalation trial of ivuxolimab. Adults with locally advanced or metastatic melanoma, renal cell, hepatocellular, or head and neck squamous cell carcinoma were enrolled in the trial. Before TCR sequencing, CD4+ T cells and CD8+ T cells were sorted from peripheral blood as separate populations.

For sequencing of the TCRbeta CDR3 region, genomic DNA was extracted from the sorted cells. The immunoSEQ Assay was used for sequencing of TCRbeta CDR3 regions. TCRdb retrieved this table from immuneACCESS and kept in-frame rearrangements only. Not all clones are present; in checked studies, unresolved V genes account for under half, and no reason is known for the remainder. The sample table records 90,000 to 120,000 clones; just over 90% of these occur just once. The leading ten clones occupy roughly 0.3% of the sample. Source: CD4+ or CD8+ T cells sorted from blood, taken in a trial of the OX40 agonist ivuxolimab. The TCR sequence derives from an adult with an advanced solid tumor such as melanoma, head and neck, liver or kidney cancer. In this chain, TRBV7-9 is recombined with TRBJ2-1, with the D segment identity uncertain. The CDR3 sequence is CASSLGDYNEQFF. The nucleotide sequence reads as follows: TGTGCCAGCAGCTTAGGTGACTACAATGAGCAGTTCTTC.